These 30 T cell receptor beta chains were sequenced from one sample in a study of Ad26.COV2.S vaccination and SARS-CoV-2 variants. Described treatment: about 20 received Ad26.COV2.S at low or high dose, single or two shots; roughly 5 received placebo; per-sample allocation not given. Sampling happened 63 days after the first vaccine or placebo injection. This table comes from immunoSEQ multiplex PCR, and its TCRdb copy is limited to in-frame clones, with some not included. The sample has 360,000 or so clones; around 86% are singletons. The starting material was peripheral blood, obtained in a trial of Ad26.COV2.S vaccine versus placebo. The receptor set was obtained from a person between 18 and 60 years old who received the Ad26.COV2.S COVID-19 vaccine or a placebo.

The V gene is TRBV6-6, the J gene TRBJ2-7, with D unclear. With 0 bases removed from V and 7 bases from J, the gap between germline ends came to 7 bases. The CDR3 loop spans 12 amino acids. Germline V gene data show CDR1 as MNHNY and CDR2 as SVGAGI (reference sequence). CDR3 loop: CASSYSDGEQYF. The CDR3 DNA is TGTGCCAGCAGTTACTCCGACGGGGAGCAGTACTTC.

The chain uses TRBV2 and TRBJ2-2; TRBD1 matches 9 bases. Per germline, CDR1 SNHLY and CDR2 FYNNEI. The CDR3 spans 14 residues. J lost 0 bases, V lost 9 bases, and 2 bases had no gene match. The CDR3 region has the DNA TGTGCCAGAACAGGGGGCACGAACACCGGGGAGCTGTTTTTT. It specifies CARTGGTNTGELFF.

V usage is TRBV20-1 and J usage is TRBJ2-1; D is perhaps TRBD2 (5 bases). The CDR3 runs to 14 residues. The V end was cut by 3 bases, the J end by 5 bases, with 14 bases between. Germline values: CDR1 DFQATT, CDR2 SNEGSKA (reference sequence). CDR3 sequence reads: CSASRENGNNEQFF. The CDR3 DNA follows: TGCAGTGCTAGTAGGGAAAACGGGAACAATGAGCAGTTCTTC.

The chain uses TRBV5-1 and TRBJ1-5; D gene unclear. In germline, CDR1 is SGHRS, CDR2 YFSETQ. V was clipped by 0 bases and J by 7 bases, with 11 bases between them. The CDR3 loop spans 14 amino acids. CDR3 loop: CASSLVGEGQPQHF. The CDR3 DNA reads as TGCGCCAGCAGCTTGGTTGGGGAGGGCCAGCCCCAGCATTTT.

Here the CDR3 reads CAVRTGKDGYTF. DNA for the CDR3: TGTGCCGTACGGACAGGGAAGGATGGCTACACCTTC. V and J are TRBV10-3 and TRBJ1-2, with 8 bases aligning to TRBD1. The CDR3 is made up of 12 amino acids. V was pared by 11 bases and J by 6 bases, with 8 bases of the junction left unmatched. Germline loops: CDR1 ENHRY, CDR2 SYGVKD.

V gene TRBV7-2 combines with J gene TRBJ1-3; 8 bases fit TRBD1. There are 14 residues in the CDR3. Germline V gene lookup returns CDR1 SGHTA and CDR2 FQGNSA. V lost 5 bases and J lost 4; bases outside the gene matches: 4. CDR3 sequence (DNA): TGTGCCAGCAGCACGGGACAGGTGGGAAACACCATATATTTT. Translating it yields CASSTGQVGNTIYF.

The gene calls are TRBV11-2 and TRBJ1-2; 8 nucleotides agree with TRBD1. V trimming: 4 bases; J trimming: 5 bases; junction bases outside the gene matches: 6. The germline V gene has CDR1 SGHAT and CDR2 FQNNGV. The CDR3 runs 14 residues. The CDR3 spells CASSWTQGVYGYTF. The CDR3 bases are TGTGCCAGCAGCTGGACACAGGGGGTGTATGGCTACACCTTC.

V is TRBV27 and J is TRBJ1-6, with 7 bases that match TRBD1. There are 17 residues in the CDR3. Germline V CDR1 and CDR2: MNHEY, SMNVEV (reference sequence). J gave up 5 bases and V 6 bases, and 13 bases lay outside the gene matches. CDR3 region: CASRPRPGTAHNSPLHF. In DNA, the CDR3 is TGTGCCAGCAGGCCCCGGCCGGGGACAGCCCATAATTCACCCCTCCACTTT.

This chain connects TRBV6-5 to TRBJ1-2, with TRBD1 matching 7 bases. Germline CDR1 and CDR2: MNHEY and SVGAGI. V lost 4 bases and J lost 2; bases outside the gene matches: 4. The CDR3 sequence is 14 residues long. The DNA for the CDR3 is TGTGCCAGCAGTTTGGTCAGGGGGAACTATGGCTACACCTTC. This sequence encodes CASSLVRGNYGYTF.

This sequence joins TRBV6-5 and TRBJ1-2; TRBD1 matches 7 bases. CDR1 is MNHEY and CDR2 is SVGAGI in the germline V gene. The CDR3 is made up of 12 amino acids. J was trimmed by 7 bases and V by 5 bases; bases with no gene match: 4. This CDR3 reads CASSLQGFGYTF. In DNA form, the CDR3 reads TGTGCCAGCAGTCTACAGGGGTTTGGCTACACCTTC.

This clone showed up just once. The gene calls are TRBV6-5 and TRBJ2-7; 9 bases agree with TRBD1. The CDR3 contains 15 residues. Looked up from germline, CDR1 is MNHEY and CDR2 is SVGAGI. Germline trimming cut 6 bases from V and 6 bases from J; bases unmatched to any gene: 12. CDR3 sequence reads: CASSLQGAASSEQYF. The CDR3 region has the DNA TGTGCCAGCAGCCTACAGGGGGCGGCTTCCAGCGAGCAGTACTTC.

The chain uses TRBV5-1 and TRBJ2-7; 10 nucleotides line up with TRBD1. V shed 4 bases, J shed 3 bases, and the junction held 7 bases outside the gene matches. Per germline, CDR1 SGHRS and CDR2 YFSETQ. The CDR3 contains 15 residues. This CDR3 is CASSPDRDRGYEQYF. CDR3 DNA: TGCGCCAGCAGCCCGGACCGGGACAGGGGCTACGAGCAGTACTTC.

This clone occurred a few times. J is TRBJ1-3 and V is TRBV19, with D possibly being TRBD1 (5 bases). This CDR3 has 14 residues. Deletions cut 5 bases from V and 0 bases from J, with 8 bases between. Germline-derived CDR1 and CDR2 are LNHDA and SQIVND (reference sequence). DNA of the CDR3: TGTGCCAGTAGTCTCGGGACCTCTGGAAACACCATATATTTT. Translated, it gives CASSLGTSGNTIYF. Looking up the rest from reference TRBV19 and TRBJ1-3 gives the full variable domain: DGGITQSPKYLFRKEGQNVTLSCEQNLNHDAMYWYRQDPGQGLRLIYYSQIVNDFQKGDIAEGYSVSREKKESFPLTVTSAQKNPTAFYLCASSLGTSGNTIYFGEGSWLTVV.

This clone was detected a few times. V usage is TRBV11-2 and J usage is TRBJ1-5; possibly TRBD1 for D (5 bases). The CDR3 is made up of 15 amino acids. Deletions cut 0 bases from V and 7 bases from J, with 13 bases between. Germline V lookup: CDR1 SGHAT, CDR2 FQNNGV. The CDR3 DNA reads TGTGCCAGCAGCTTAGACGGGACCCCGGAACAGCCCCAGCATTTT. Translating gives CASSLDGTPEQPQHF.

The V gene is TRBV2, the J gene TRBJ1-6; no clear D. Trimming pared 3 bases from V and 5 bases from J, leaving 14 bases between. Germline V gives CDR1 SNHLY, CDR2 FYNNEI. The CDR3 contains 16 residues. The CDR3: CASSDRLFLNNSPLHF. CDR3 coding DNA: TGTGCCAGCAGTGACAGGCTCTTCCTCAATAATTCACCCCTCCACTTT.

The chain uses TRBV5-5 and TRBJ1-6, with D possibly TRBD1 on 6 matching bases. Germline CDR1 reads SGHKS; CDR2 reads YYEKEE (reference sequence). V was shortened by 4 bases and J by 8 bases, with 10 bases between the two germline ends. The CDR3 is 13 amino acids. The CDR3, as DNA: TGTGCCAGCAGCCCGGACAGAGATTCACCCCTCCACTTT. This gives the protein CASSPDRDSPLHF.

Notes on this clone: Other nucleotide sequences in the sample specify the same CDR3. V is TRBV30 and J is TRBJ1-3; D unclear. The CDR3 is 12 amino acids. The V and J ends lost 0 bases and 4 bases respectively, with 4 bases between them. The germline V gene encodes CDR1 GTSNPN and CDR2 SVGIG (reference sequence). CDR3 DNA: TGTGCCTGGAGTGTAGCCGGAAACACCATATATTTT. This gives the protein CAWSVAGNTIYF.

The V and J genes are TRBV7-2 and TRBJ1-5; D is undetermined. Trimming took 0 bases from V and 7 from J, leaving 16 bases between them. The CDR3 runs 16 residues. Germline V gives CDR1 SGHTA, CDR2 FQGNSA. CDR3 DNA sequence: TGTGCCAGCAGCTTAGCCACAGCATCCCCCGCCCAGCCCCAGCATTTT. Translated: CASSLATASPAQPQHF.

This chain links TRBV7-2 with TRBJ2-7; D ambiguous. The V gene's germline CDR1 is SGHTA and CDR2 FQGNSA. This CDR3 comprises 14 residues. V gave up 3 bases and J gave up 0 bases, with 9 bases separating them. This CDR3 reads CASSLALRSYEQYF. CDR3 coding DNA: TGTGCCAGCAGCTTGGCCCTTCGCTCCTACGAGCAGTACTTC.

The chain is built from TRBV6-5 and TRBJ1-4, with D unclear. This CDR3 has 13 residues. V lost 6 bases and J lost 0, with 5 bases in between. Germline V gives CDR1 MNHEY, CDR2 SVGAGI. The CDR3 region is CASRDATNEKLFF. The CDR3 DNA sequence: TGTGCCAGCAGAGATGCAACTAATGAAAAACTGTTTTTT.

In regard to this clone: Other DNA sequences in the sample encode the same CDR3. The chain uses TRBV30 and TRBJ2-7, with D uncertain. Trimming removed 2 bases from V and 4 bases from J, with 6 bases in between. The CDR3 runs 11 residues. Looked up from germline, CDR1 is GTSNPN and CDR2 is SVGIG (reference sequence). The chain's CDR3 is CAWSRSYEQYF. CDR3 coding DNA: TGTGCCTGGAGTAGGAGTTACGAGCAGTACTTC. Combining the CDR3 with reference TRBV30 and TRBJ2-7 gives the whole variable domain SQTIHQWPATLVQPVGSPLSLECTVEGTSNPNLYWYRQAAGRGLQLLFYSVGIGQISSEVPQNLSASRPQDRQFILSSKKLLLSDSGFYLCAWSRSYEQYFGPGTRLTVT.

V is TRBV5-1 and J is TRBJ1-4; TRBD1 is a possible D gene (6 bases). Germline V gives CDR1 SGHRS, CDR2 YFSETQ. The V end lost 7 bases, the J end lost 8 bases, and 21 bases lay between the germline ends. The CDR3 runs 15 residues. The CDR3 nucleotides are TGCGCCAGCCGAGAAGTTGGGGGCTATGGCGAAAAACTGTTTTTT. Protein product: CASREVGGYGEKLFF.

V gene TRBV27 combines with J gene TRBJ2-1, with TRBD1 as a possible D gene (6 bases). Looked up from germline, CDR1 is MNHEY and CDR2 is SMNVEV (reference sequence). The CDR3 runs to 11 residues. V dropped 7 bases and J dropped 11 bases, with 12 bases sitting between them. The CDR3 region is CASIFGDKQFF. In DNA form, the CDR3 reads TGTGCCAGCATCTTCGGGGACAAGCAGTTCTTC.

The chain employs TRBV10-3 and TRBJ1-1; D is uncertain. This CDR3 is built from 14 residues. The V end lost 2 bases, the J end lost 1 base, and 8 bases lay between the germline ends. Germline V gene data show CDR1 as ENHRY and CDR2 as SYGVKD. This CDR3 is CAISERAENTEAFF. In DNA form, the CDR3 reads TGTGCCATCAGTGAGAGAGCAGAGAACACTGAAGCTTTCTTT.

V gene TRBV19 combines with J gene TRBJ2-1; a possible D gene is TRBD2 (6 bases). The CDR3 loop spans 15 amino acids. CDR1 LNHDA and CDR2 SQIVND come from the germline V gene (reference sequence). V lost 10 bases, J lost 0 bases, and 16 bases lay in between. CDR3 protein: CATRGGISSYNEQFF. The CDR3 nucleotides read TGTGCCACCCGGGGCGGGATAAGCTCCTACAATGAGCAGTTCTTC.

The rearrangement uses TRBV2 and TRBJ2-7, with 11 nucleotides matching TRBD1. CDR1 is SNHLY, CDR2 FYNNEI, per germline. Trimming cost V 4 bases and J 2 bases; bases outside gene matches: 4. The CDR3 sequence is 15 residues long. The CDR3 region has the DNA TGTGCCAGCAGTGGGCCGGGACAGGGGGCCTACGAGCAGTACTTC. This translates into CASSGPGQGAYEQYF.

The chain combines TRBV11-2 with TRBJ1-1; D is unresolved. The V and J ends lost 1 base and 10 bases respectively, with 10 bases between them. Germline CDR1 and CDR2: SGHAT and FQNNGV. CDR3 size: 12 residues. DNA for the CDR3: TGTGCCAGCAGCTTAGCCGGATCGATAGCTTTCTTT. Translated, it gives CASSLAGSIAFF.

This chain uses TRBV21-1 with TRBJ2-1. TRBV21-1 is a pseudogene. The CDR3 sequence is 13 residues long. The CDR3 sequence is CASSNPIYNEQFF. The CDR3 coding sequence is TGTGCCAGCAGCAACCCCATATACAATGAGCAGTTCTTC.

Points on this clone: Distinct nucleotide sequences in the sample also encode this CDR3. This chain joins TRBV27 and TRBJ1-5; 11 nucleotides line up with TRBD1. CDR3 length equals 16 residues. Germline CDR1 and CDR2: MNHEY and SMNVEV (reference sequence). V lost 3 bases, J lost 2 bases, and 3 bases stayed unmatched. The CDR3: CASSLGTGGGNQPQHF. As DNA, the CDR3 is TGTGCCAGCAGTTTGGGGACAGGGGGAGGCAATCAGCCCCAGCATTTT.

The chain couples TRBV2 to TRBJ1-1; no reliable D call. CDR3 length: 16 residues. The germline V and J ends were trimmed by 1 base and 7 bases, with 19 bases remaining between them. Germline V gene sequence: CDR1 SNHLY, CDR2 FYNNEI. In DNA, the CDR3 is TGTGCCAGCAGTGAAGGGGTATTTAGGAGAGCGGATGAAGCTTTCTTT. Its protein is CASSEGVFRRADEAFF.